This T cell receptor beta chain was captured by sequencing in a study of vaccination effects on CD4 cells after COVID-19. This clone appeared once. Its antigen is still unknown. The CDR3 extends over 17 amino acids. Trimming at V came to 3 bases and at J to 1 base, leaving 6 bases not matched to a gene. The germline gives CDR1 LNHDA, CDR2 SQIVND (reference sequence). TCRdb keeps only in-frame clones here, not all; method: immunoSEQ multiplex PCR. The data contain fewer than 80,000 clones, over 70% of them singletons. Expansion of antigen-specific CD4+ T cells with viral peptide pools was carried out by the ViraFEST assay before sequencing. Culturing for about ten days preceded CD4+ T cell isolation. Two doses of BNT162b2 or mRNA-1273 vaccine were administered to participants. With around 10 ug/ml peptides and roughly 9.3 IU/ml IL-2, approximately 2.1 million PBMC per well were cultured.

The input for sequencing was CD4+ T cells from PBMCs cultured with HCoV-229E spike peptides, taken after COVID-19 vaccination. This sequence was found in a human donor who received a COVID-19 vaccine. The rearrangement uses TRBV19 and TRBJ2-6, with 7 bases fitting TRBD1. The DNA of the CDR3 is TGTGCCAGTAGTATGAGGACAGGCACGTCTGGGGCCAACGTCCTGACTTTC. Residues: CASSMRTGTSGANVLTF.